What follows describes a single T cell receptor (beta chain). This entry is derived from a study of blood T cell repertoires in COVID-19. Sequenced by immunoSEQ multiplex PCR; TCRdb stores in-frame clones only, minus some. This sample has about 150,000 clones, with around 73% found just once. The CDR3 runs 15 residues. CDR1 is SGHTA and CDR2 is FQGNSA in the germline V gene. The germline V and J ends were trimmed by 1 base and 2 bases, with 9 bases remaining between them. The chain employs TRBV7-2 and TRBJ1-5; tentatively, D is TRBD1 (5 bases). Sequencing used peripheral blood. The TCR sequence derives from a man in his 60s who had recovered from COVID-19. CDR3 amino acids: CASSLVGGRNQPQHF. The DNA of the CDR3 is TGTGCCAGCAGCTTAGTCGGGGGTCGCAATCAGCCCCAGCATTTT. The full variable domain, rest sourced from reference TRBV7-2 and TRBJ1-5, is GAGVSQSPSNKVTEKGKDVELRCDPISGHTALYWYRQSLGQGLEFLIYFQGNSAPDKSGLPSDRFSAERTGGSVSTLTIQRTQQEDSAVYLCASSLVGGRNQPQHFGDGTRLSIL.